A single sample is the source of the 15 T cell receptor beta chains below, sequenced in a study of T cells in Graves' hyperthyroidism and ophthalmopathy. Amplification targeted TCR beta CDR3 regions from RNA transcripts. First-round RT-PCR of the TCR CDR3 relied on the HTBI primer set. TCRdb analysed the multiplex PCR reads with MiXCR anew, one entry per CDR3 protein. The sample lists around 620,000 distinct CDR3 sequences, 40% to 55% occurring once. Sequencing input: peripheral blood or thyroid tissue (not recorded which). These TCRs come from an adult woman with Graves' disease, either hyperthyroidism or ophthalmopathy (not recorded which).

This clonotype was observed at least ten times. V is TRBV2 and J is TRBJ2-7, with 7 bases that match TRBD2. Germline CDR1 and CDR2: SNHLY and FYNNEI. The junction had 9 bases not matched to a gene; V was cut back by 1 base and J by 12 bases. This CDR3 has 13 residues. In DNA form, the CDR3 reads TGTGCCAGCAGTGAAGGTTGGCGGGAGCCGCGGTACTTC. As protein: CASSEGWREPRYF.

Remarks on this clonotype: A much larger clonotype is one base distant, so this may be a read error. The V and J genes are TRBV10-3 and TRBJ2-7, with D possibly TRBD1 on 5 matching bases. The length of the CDR3 is 15 residues. Germline loops: CDR1 ENHRY, CDR2 SYGVKD. V was shortened by 7 bases and J by 3 bases, with 19 bases between the two germline ends. The CDR3 loop is CAIKVFWGAFYEQYF. The CDR3 DNA is TGTGCCATCAAGGTCTTTTGGGGCGCGTTCTACGAGCAGTACTTC.

This sequence joins TRBV2 and TRBJ2-7; a weak D match, TRBD2 (5 bases). Trimming took 4 bases from V and 2 from J, leaving 15 bases between them. CDR3 length: 15 residues. In germline, CDR1 is SNHLY, CDR2 FYNNEI. The CDR3 is CASSGKSSGTYEQYF. The CDR3 nucleotides are TGTGCCAGCAGTGGGAAAAGCTCCGGGACCTACGAGCAGTACTTC.

This clonotype was counted many times. This chain joins TRBV10-2 and TRBJ2-7, with unresolved D. CDR1 is WSHSY and CDR2 is SAAADI in the germline V gene. CDR3 size: 12 residues. V was trimmed by 7 bases and J by 1 base, leaving 8 bases between them. The DNA for the CDR3 is TGCGCCAGCAAAACTCGTTCCTACGAGCAGTACTTC. Translation gives CASKTRSYEQYF.

In this sample, this clonotype turned up many times. V is TRBV11-2 and J is TRBJ2-5, with 10 positions matching TRBD1. V lost 3 bases to trimming and J lost 5 bases; unmatched junction nucleotides: 9. Germline loops: CDR1 SGHAT, CDR2 FQNNGV. The CDR3 extends over 16 amino acids. For the CDR3, the DNA is TGTGCCAGCAGCTTCTACGGACAGGGGGGATCGGAGACCCAGTACTTC. It translates to CASSFYGQGGSETQYF.

There are many counts of this clonotype. The chain recombines TRBV12-3 or TRBV12-4 with TRBJ1-5; a possible D gene is TRBD1 (5 bases). The CDR3 length is 14 residues. Trimming removed 3 bases at V and 6 bases at J, with 12 bases between. CDR3 nucleotide sequence: TGTGCCAGCAGTTTGTTCGGCGGGGGTCAGCCCCAGCATTTT. Translating gives CASSLFGGGQPQHF.

This clonotype was counted ten times or more. The chain recombines TRBV20-1 with TRBJ1-5; D call uncertain. The CDR3 covers 15 residues. The V and J ends lost 0 bases and 5 bases respectively, with 14 bases between them. From germline, CDR1 is DFQATT and CDR2 SNEGSKA (reference sequence). CDR3 protein: CSARDQAKWDQPQHF. The DNA of the CDR3 is TGCAGTGCTAGAGATCAGGCGAAGTGGGATCAGCCCCAGCATTTT.

The table lists this clonotype with many counts. The CDR3 coding sequence is TGTGCCAGCAGTGACCCTCGCGACAGGGGGCGGGGGGAGACCCAGTACTTC. It codes for CASSDPRDRGRGETQYF. The chain joins TRBV25-1 to TRBJ2-5; TRBD1 matches 10 bases. V trimming: 3 bases; J trimming: 5 bases; junction bases outside the gene matches: 12. Germline lookup yields CDR1 MGHDK and CDR2 SYGVNS. The CDR3 is 17 residues long.

This clonotype was observed many times. V usage is TRBV20-1 and J usage is TRBJ2-2, with 11 bases aligning to TRBD2. Per the germline V gene, CDR1 is DFQATT and CDR2 is SNEGSKA (reference sequence). CDR3 length: 15 residues. V lost 3 bases, J lost 5 bases, and 5 bases stayed unmatched. The chain's CDR3 is CSARLAGGGTGELFF. CDR3 DNA: TGCAGTGCTAGGCTAGCGGGAGGAGGAACCGGGGAGCTGTTTTTT.

This clonotype was counted a few times. The chain is built from TRBV2 and TRBJ1-1, with D tentatively TRBD1 (5 bases). Per the germline V gene, CDR1 is SNHLY and CDR2 is FYNNEI. Trimming pared 6 bases from V and 10 bases from J, leaving 12 bases between. The CDR3 has 11 amino acids. The CDR3 is CASRGGSRAFF. CDR3 nucleotide sequence: TGTGCCAGCAGGGGGGGATCCAGAGCTTTCTTT. Using reference TRBV2 and TRBJ1-1 for the parts outside the CDR3, the full variable domain is EPEVTQTPSHQVTQMGQEVILRCVPISNHLYFYWYRQILGQKVEFLVSFYNNEISEKSEIFDDQFSVERPDGSNFTLKIRSTKLEDSAMYFCASRGGSRAFFGQGTRLTVV.

This clonotype was seen repeatedly, ten times or more. The chain combines TRBV6-5 with TRBJ1-2, with D perhaps matching TRBD1 (6 bases). The V gene lost 6 bases and the J gene lost 7 bases, with 12 bases spanning the gap. This CDR3 is 12 amino acids long. Looked up from germline, CDR1 is MNHEY and CDR2 is SVGAGI. The CDR3 bases are TGTGCCAGCAGACTTACAGGGTTTGGCTACACCTTC. As protein: CASRLTGFGYTF.

The DNA of the CDR3 is TGCGCCAGCAGCTTGGAGGGACAGGGTGTAGACGGCAATCATGGCTACACCTTC. It specifies CASSLEGQGVDGNHGYTF. The chain has TRBV5-1 and TRBJ1-2, with 9 bases lining up with TRBD1. The J segment lost 6 bases and the V segment lost 0 bases, leaving 15 bases of the junction unmatched. Germline CDR1 and CDR2: SGHRS and YFSETQ. The CDR3 consists of 18 residues.

This clonotype was seen more than once but under ten times. This chain links TRBV2 with TRBJ1-1; the D is unclear. From germline, CDR1 is SNHLY and CDR2 FYNNEI. The CDR3 runs to 14 residues. Trimming cost V 7 bases and J 0 bases, with 12 bases left between them. CDR3 nucleotide sequence: TGTGCCAGCAACCCGGATGGCATGAACACTGAAGCTTTCTTT. Its protein is CASNPDGMNTEAFF.

The rearrangement uses TRBV20-1 and TRBJ1-3; D is uncertain. The CDR3 runs to 14 residues. V gave up 6 bases and J gave up 4 bases, with 16 bases separating them. Germline CDR1 DFQATT, CDR2 SNEGSKA (reference sequence). CDR3 sequence reads: CSASVGVRGNTIYF. DNA of the CDR3: TGCAGTGCCAGCGTCGGGGTTCGCGGAAACACCATATATTTT.

This chain uses TRBV7-6 with TRBJ1-5, with D hard to call. Trimming took 4 bases from V and 11 from J, leaving 21 bases between them. Per germline, CDR1 SGHVS and CDR2 FNYEAQ. The CDR3 consists of 15 residues. CDR3 protein: CASSSMMQVQETQHF. In DNA, the CDR3 is TGTGCCAGCAGCTCAATGATGCAGGTTCAAGAGACCCAGCATTTT. Full variable domain (rest looked up from reference TRBV7-6 and TRBJ1-5): GAGVSQSPRYKVTKRGQDVALRCDPISGHVSLYWYRQALGQGPEFLTYFNYEAQQDKSGLPNDRFSAERPEGSISTLTIQRTEQRDSAMYRCASSSMMQVQETQHFGDGTRLSIL.